The 22 T cell receptor beta chains in this list originate from one sample, sequenced in a study of blood T cell repertoires in COVID-19. Sequencing was performed with immunoSEQ multiplex PCR; in TCRdb, only in-frame clones are kept and a portion is missing. The sample comprises nearly 95,000 clones, about 89% of which are singletons, and roughly 6.8% rests with the top ten. The sequenced material came from peripheral blood. Every receptor here comes from a human donor with acute or convalescent COVID-19. The donor label of this sample is uncertain.

The chain uses TRBV6-5 and TRBJ2-7, with a weak D call TRBD1 (6 bases). This CDR3 spans 14 amino acids. Trimming removed 8 bases at V and 2 bases at J, with 16 bases between. Germline-derived CDR1 and CDR2 are MNHEY and SVGAGI. The CDR3 DNA reads TGTGCCAGCTCAACAGGGCGTCAAACCTACGAGCAGTACTTC. This sequence encodes CASSTGRQTYEQYF.

This clone was detected only once. The chain joins TRBV4-2 to TRBJ1-2; TRBD1 matches at 8 bases. Germline-derived CDR1 and CDR2 are LGHNA and YNFKEQ. V dropped 0 bases and J dropped 5; count of bases not matched to a gene: 8. CDR3 length equals 16 residues. CDR3 sequence reads: CASSQEGGQGAYGYTF. The CDR3 region has the DNA TGTGCCAGCAGCCAAGAGGGGGGGCAGGGGGCGTATGGCTACACCTTC.

There are a few counts of this clone. The V gene is TRBV5-1, the J gene TRBJ1-4; D might be TRBD1 (6 bases). Germline V CDR1 and CDR2: SGHRS, YFSETQ. The CDR3 runs to 14 residues. Trimming took off 0 bases at V and 4 bases at J, with 7 bases between the two ends. This CDR3 is CASSLVQGNEKLFF. DNA of the CDR3: TGCGCCAGCAGCTTGGTACAGGGTAATGAAAAACTGTTTTTT. Supplemented by reference TRBV5-1 and TRBJ1-4, the full variable domain reads KAGVTQTPRYLIKTRGQQVTLSCSPISGHRSVSWYQQTPGQGLQFLFEYFSETQRNKGNFPGRFSGRQFSNSRSEMNVSTLELGDSALYLCASSLVQGNEKLFFGSGTQLSVL.

V and J are TRBV7-2 and TRBJ1-1; maybe TRBD1 (6 bases). V lost 3 bases to trimming and J lost 5 bases, with 16 bases between them. Germline CDR1 reads SGHTA; CDR2 reads FQGNSA. The CDR3 loop spans 15 amino acids. The CDR3 spells CASSFSPRGQTEAFF. CDR3 sequence (DNA): TGTGCCAGCAGCTTCTCGCCCAGGGGACAAACTGAAGCTTTCTTT.

This chain links TRBV30 with TRBJ1-4, with D tentatively TRBD1 (5 bases). CDR3 length equals 13 residues. Between the trimmed V and J ends, which lost 8 bases and 8 bases, there was a span of 18 bases. Germline V gene data show CDR1 as GTSNPN and CDR2 as SVGIG (reference sequence). Here the CDR3 DNA reads TGTGCCCCCGAAGACACGGGGGACGAAAAACTGTTTTTT. Translated: CAPEDTGDEKLFF. The full variable domain, with the rest looked up from reference TRBV30 and TRBJ1-4, is SQTIHQWPATLVQPVGSPLSLECTVEGTSNPNLYWYRQAAGRGLQLLFYSVGIGQISSEVPQNLSASRPQDRQFILSSKKLLLSDSGFYLCAPEDTGDEKLFFGSGTQLSVL.

This rearrangement joins TRBV27 to TRBJ1-5; D not certain. This CDR3 comprises 14 residues. The V end lost 5 bases, the J end lost 2 bases, and 10 bases lay between the germline ends. CDR1 MNHEY and CDR2 SMNVEV come from the germline V gene (reference sequence). The CDR3 DNA follows: TGTGCCAGCAGTCGAGCCTTAGGCAATCAGCCCCAGCATTTT. Translated: CASSRALGNQPQHF.

The chain is built from TRBV29-1 and TRBJ1-2; D unclear. The CDR3 totals 10 residues. The germline V and J ends were trimmed by 3 bases and 4 bases, with 3 bases remaining between them. Germline-derived CDR1 and CDR2 are SQVTM and ANQGSEA. CDR3 sequence reads: CSVDSYGYTF. The CDR3 DNA follows: TGCAGCGTTGACAGCTATGGCTACACCTTC.

This rearrangement joins TRBV5-1 to TRBJ1-2; 9 nucleotides agree with TRBD1. In germline, CDR1 is SGHRS, CDR2 YFSETQ. The CDR3 runs 15 residues. Trimming at V came to 3 bases and at J to 4 bases, leaving 7 bases not matched to a gene. The CDR3 loop is CASSSHTGGSYGYTF. CDR3 nucleotides: TGCGCCAGCAGCTCCCACACAGGGGGCAGCTATGGCTACACCTTC.

The chain carries TRBV7-3 and TRBJ2-3; 7 bases map to TRBD1. V dropped 4 bases and J dropped 4; count of bases not matched to a gene: 8. Germline V gene sequence: CDR1 SGHTA, CDR2 FQGTGA. This CDR3 region has 15 residues. The CDR3, as DNA: TGTGCCAGCAGCTATAGTCGACAGGGCGCAGATACGCAGTATTTT. The encoded protein is CASSYSRQGADTQYF.

V is TRBV20-1 and J is TRBJ1-4; D gene uncertain. Germline lookup yields CDR1 DFQATT and CDR2 SNEGSKA (reference sequence). The CDR3 runs to 13 residues. The V end was cut by 3 bases, the J end by 7 bases, with 12 bases between. The CDR3: CSASLSRGEKLFF. CDR3 coding DNA: TGCAGTGCTAGTTTGAGTAGAGGTGAAAAACTGTTTTTT.

This clone has just a few counts. This chain joins TRBV5-6 and TRBJ1-2, with D tentatively TRBD1 (6 bases). Trimming pared 4 bases from V and 7 bases from J, leaving 17 bases between. CDR3 size: 14 residues. Germline V CDR1 and CDR2: SGHDT, YYEEEE. CDR3 residues: CASSIRTASFGYTF. In DNA, the CDR3 is TGTGCCAGCAGCATTAGGACAGCGTCTTTTGGCTACACCTTC.

This clone was detected only once. The CDR3 here is CASSLSSASRQSFF. The CDR3 DNA reads as TGTGCCAGCAGTTTATCGTCGGCGTCGAGACAGTCTTTCTTT. The V call is TRBV28, the J call TRBJ1-1; tentative D call: TRBD1 (5 bases). The CDR3 length is 14 residues. V was shortened by 1 base and J by 12 bases, with 18 bases between the two germline ends. Germline values: CDR1 MDHEN, CDR2 SYDVKM.

The chain combines TRBV7-8 with TRBJ2-7; 8 nucleotides match TRBD2. CDR3 size: 14 residues. Germline V gene data show CDR1 as SGHVS and CDR2 as FQNEAQ. Trimming took 0 bases from V and 6 from J; bases not matched to a gene: 4. Here the CDR3 DNA reads TGTGCCAGCAGCTTAGCACAGCGGGGGCTCGAGCAGTACTTC. Amino acids: CASSLAQRGLEQYF.

This clone was seen more than once but under ten times. The chain employs TRBV12-5 and TRBJ1-1; 8 positions match TRBD1. This CDR3 comprises 16 residues. The ends lost 1 base at V and 1 base at J; junction bases unmatched: 5. Germline assignment: CDR1 LGHNT and CDR2 FRNRAP. The CDR3 protein is CASGLGTGGGNTEAFF. CDR3 coding DNA: TGTGCTAGTGGTTTGGGAACAGGGGGTGGGAACACTGAAGCTTTCTTT.

The chain has TRBV4-2 and TRBJ1-1, with 7 nucleotides matching TRBD1. The length of the CDR3 is 16 residues. Looked up from germline, CDR1 is LGHNA and CDR2 is YNFKEQ. V shed 1 base, J shed 1 base, and the junction held 6 bases outside the gene matches. The CDR3 DNA follows: TGTGCCAGCAGCCAAGCGACAGGGATGGGGAACACTGAAGCTTTCTTT. Translation: CASSQATGMGNTEAFF.

CDR3 bases: TGTGCCACCAGCAGGGACAGGGGGCTAACAGATACGCAGTATTTT. This gives the protein CATSRDRGLTDTQYF. The V gene is TRBV15, the J gene TRBJ2-3; 11 bases line up with TRBD1. Germline CDR1 and CDR2: LNHNV and YYDKDF (reference sequence). V dropped 3 bases and J dropped 3; count of bases not matched to a gene: 2. This CDR3 has 15 residues.

The J gene is TRBJ1-1, the V gene TRBV27, with 7 bases identical to TRBD1. V trimming: 1 base; J trimming: 4 bases; junction bases outside the gene matches: 6. Germline CDR1 and CDR2: MNHEY and SMNVEV (reference sequence). This CDR3 contains 15 residues. CDR3 sequence: CASSLYQTGTTEAFF. The DNA of the CDR3 is TGTGCCAGCAGTTTATACCAGACAGGGACCACTGAAGCTTTCTTT.

The chain couples TRBV19 to TRBJ2-3; 9 nucleotides match TRBD2. Germline V gene data show CDR1 as LNHDA and CDR2 as SQIVND (reference sequence). V trimming: 0 bases; J trimming: 4 bases; junction bases outside the gene matches: 11. The CDR3 runs to 18 residues. CDR3 bases: TGTGCCAGTAGTATAGATAGCCCCGGGCGGGGGGGCTCAGATACGCAGTATTTT. As protein: CASSIDSPGRGGSDTQYF.

The rearrangement links TRBV7-2 to TRBJ2-5, with D perhaps TRBD2 (5 bases). Germline V gene lookup returns CDR1 SGHTA and CDR2 FQGNSA. CDR3 size: 15 residues. Trimming left V 5 bases short and J 1 base short, with 14 bases between. In DNA form, the CDR3 reads TGTGCCAGCAGCGATACGGTCGGACTCCAAGAGACCCAGTACTTC. Protein sequence: CASSDTVGLQETQYF.

The rearrangement uses TRBV2 and TRBJ2-6; a weak D match, TRBD1 (6 bases). CDR1 is SNHLY and CDR2 is FYNNEI in the germline V gene. The CDR3 totals 15 residues. With 1 base removed from V and 7 bases from J, the gap between germline ends came to 11 bases. The CDR3 DNA sequence: TGTGCCAGCAGTGAAGGGGCAGGGACAGCCAACGTCCTGACTTTC. It is translated as CASSEGAGTANVLTF.

The chain joins TRBV27 to TRBJ1-1, with a weak D call TRBD1 (5 bases). Per the germline V gene, CDR1 is MNHEY and CDR2 is SMNVEV (reference sequence). This CDR3 is built from 15 residues. Deletions cut 6 bases from V and 0 bases from J, with 14 bases between. The CDR3 DNA reads as TGTGCCAGCAGCAGGGAACAAACCCTGAACACTGAAGCTTTCTTT. This sequence encodes CASSREQTLNTEAFF.

The J gene is TRBJ2-2, the V gene TRBV19, with 8 bases matching TRBD2. V dropped 8 bases and J dropped 1; count of bases not matched to a gene: 12. The germline CDR1 and CDR2 sequences are LNHDA and SQIVND (reference sequence). This CDR3 is built from 17 residues. The DNA for the CDR3 is TGTGCCAGTCTACTCCGGAGCGGGGGCCAGAACACCGGGGAGCTGTTTTTT. This translates into CASLLRSGGQNTGELFF. The variable domain in full, with the rest retrieved from reference TRBV19 and TRBJ2-2, is DGGITQSPKYLFRKEGQNVTLSCEQNLNHDAMYWYRQDPGQGLRLIYYSQIVNDFQKGDIAEGYSVSREKKESFPLTVTSAQKNPTAFYLCASLLRSGGQNTGELFFGEGSRLTVL.